This is a list of T cell receptor beta chains from one sample in a study of Tregs in tolerant kidney transplant recipients. Data came from immunoSEQ multiplex PCR; TCRdb stores just in-frame clones and leaves some out. This sample carries some 66,000 clones, 80% to 95% of them seen once, and the ten largest clones take roughly 11%. This material consisted of CD8+ T cells from blood, taken before the transplant. The receptors stem from a human donor who received a combined kidney and bone marrow transplant. CDR3s include the opening cysteine and the closing phenylalanine or tryptophan. A D gene is named only where the DNA matches it firmly.

>TRBD2|TRBV10-3|TRBJ2-6
TGTGCCATCAGGACTTGGACTAGCGGGAATTCGGGTGGGGCCAACGTCCTGACTTTC
CAIRTWTSGNSGGANVLTF
>TRBD1|TRBV19|TRBJ1-1
TGTGCCAGTAATTTTCAGGGGGGGAACACTGAAGCTTTCTTT
CASNFQGGNTEAFF
>TRBD1|TRBV9|TRBJ2-1
TGTGCCAGCAGCCCATCCACCGGGACAGTCTCCTACAATGAGCAGTTCTTC
CASSPSTGTVSYNEQFF
>.|TRBV11-3|TRBJ2-2
TGTGCCACCTTGGCTGAGGTTCCGAACACCGGGGAGCTGTTTTTT
CATLAEVPNTGELFF
>TRBD1|TRBV7-9|TRBJ2-7
TGTGCCAGCAGCTCCAGACAGGGAAGCTCCTACGAGCAGTACTTC
CASSSRQGSSYEQYF
>.|TRBV27|TRBJ1-1
TGTGCCAGCAGTTTGTCCTTAATCTCTGAAGCTTTCTTT
CASSLSLISEAFF
>TRBD2|TRBV25-1|TRBJ2-5
TGTGCCAGCAGTACCCTGGTAGCGGGGTTTGCGGAGACCCAGTACTTC
CASSTLVAGFAETQYF
>.|TRBV25-1|TRBJ2-1
TGTGCCAGCAGTGGTGAACCTACCTACAATGAGCAGTTCTTC
CASSGEPTYNEQFF
>.|TRBV5-6|TRBJ1-3
TGTGCCAGTACTACTGGATTCTCTGGAAACACCATATATTTT
CASTTGFSGNTIYF
>TRBD2|TRBV14|TRBJ2-1
TGTGCCAGCAGCCGATTCTCTAGCGGGGACAATGAGCAGTTCTTC
CASSRFSSGDNEQFF